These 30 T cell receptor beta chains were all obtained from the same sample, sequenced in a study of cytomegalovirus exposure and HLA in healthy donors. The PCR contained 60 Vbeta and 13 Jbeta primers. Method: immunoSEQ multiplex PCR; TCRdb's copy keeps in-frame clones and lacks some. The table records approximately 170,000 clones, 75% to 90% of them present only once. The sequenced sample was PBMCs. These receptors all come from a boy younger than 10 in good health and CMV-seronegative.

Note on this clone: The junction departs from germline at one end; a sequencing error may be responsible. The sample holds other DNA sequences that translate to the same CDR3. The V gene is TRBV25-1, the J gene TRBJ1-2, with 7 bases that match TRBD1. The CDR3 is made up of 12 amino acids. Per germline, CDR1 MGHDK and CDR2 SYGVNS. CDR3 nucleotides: TGCGCCAGCCTGGGACAGTTCTATGGCTACACCTTC. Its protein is CASLGQFYGYTF.

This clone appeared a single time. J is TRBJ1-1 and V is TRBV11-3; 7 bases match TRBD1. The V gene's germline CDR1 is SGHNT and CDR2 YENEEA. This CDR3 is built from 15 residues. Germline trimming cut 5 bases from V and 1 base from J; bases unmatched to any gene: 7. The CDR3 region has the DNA TGTGCCAGCAGCCCCTCGTACAGGGGGAACACTGAAGCTTTCTTT. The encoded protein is CASSPSYRGNTEAFF.

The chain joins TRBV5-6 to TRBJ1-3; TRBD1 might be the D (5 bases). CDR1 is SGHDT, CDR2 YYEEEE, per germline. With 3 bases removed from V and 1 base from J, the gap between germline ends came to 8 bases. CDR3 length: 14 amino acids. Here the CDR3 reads CASSYGTSGNTIYF. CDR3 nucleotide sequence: TGTGCCAGCAGCTACGGGACTTCTGGAAACACCATATATTTT.

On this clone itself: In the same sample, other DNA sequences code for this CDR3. CDR3 sequence (DNA): TGTGCCAGCAGCAAAGTCGGGACAGTTACCACCGGGGAGCTGTTTTTT. Protein product: CASSKVGTVTTGELFF. The chain couples TRBV21-1 to TRBJ2-2; the table's D call, TRBD1, has no DNA check behind it. TRBV21-1 is reported as a pseudogene. CDR3 length: 16 residues.

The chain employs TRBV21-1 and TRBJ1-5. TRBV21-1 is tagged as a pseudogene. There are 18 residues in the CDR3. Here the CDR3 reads CASSTSDNGGDSNQPQHF. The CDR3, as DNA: TGTGCCAGCAGCACTTCCGACAATGGAGGGGATAGCAATCAGCCCCAGCATTTT.

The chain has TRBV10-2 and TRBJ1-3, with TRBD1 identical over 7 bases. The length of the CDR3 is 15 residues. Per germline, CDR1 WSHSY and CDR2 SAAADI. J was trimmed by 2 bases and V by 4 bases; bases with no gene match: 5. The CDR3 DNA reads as TGCGCCAGCAGTGTCCAGGGGGACCCTGGAAACACCATATATTTT. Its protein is CASSVQGDPGNTIYF.

DNA for the CDR3: TGTGCCAGCAGCTTCCTAGCGGGAGGGCCAAGTGAGCAGTTCTTC. Translation: CASSFLAGGPSEQFF. The genes are TRBV11-2 and TRBJ2-1; 12 nucleotides agree with TRBD2. Trimming at V came to 3 bases and at J to 9 bases, leaving 6 bases not matched to a gene. The CDR3 runs 15 residues. Germline CDR1 SGHAT, CDR2 FQNNGV.

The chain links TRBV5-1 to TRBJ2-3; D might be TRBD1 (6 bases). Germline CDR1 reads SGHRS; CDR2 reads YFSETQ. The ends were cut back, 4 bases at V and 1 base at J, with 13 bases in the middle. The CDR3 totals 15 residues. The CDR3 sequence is CASSTGTRRTDTQYF. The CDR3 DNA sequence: TGCGCCAGCAGCACCGGGACACGGCGCACAGATACGCAGTATTTT.

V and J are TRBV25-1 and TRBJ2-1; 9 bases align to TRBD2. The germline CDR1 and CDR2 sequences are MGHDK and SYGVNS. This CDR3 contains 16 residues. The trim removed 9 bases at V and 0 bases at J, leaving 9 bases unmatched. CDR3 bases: TGTGCCAGTGAGGGCCTAGCGGGGTTCTCCTACAATGAGCAGTTCTTC. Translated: CASEGLAGFSYNEQFF.

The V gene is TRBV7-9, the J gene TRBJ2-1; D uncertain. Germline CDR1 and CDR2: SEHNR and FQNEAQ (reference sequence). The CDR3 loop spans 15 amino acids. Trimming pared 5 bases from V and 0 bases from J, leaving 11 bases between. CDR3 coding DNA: TGTGCCAGCAGCCTCTCCGGTATCTCCTACAATGAGCAGTTCTTC. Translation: CASSLSGISYNEQFF.

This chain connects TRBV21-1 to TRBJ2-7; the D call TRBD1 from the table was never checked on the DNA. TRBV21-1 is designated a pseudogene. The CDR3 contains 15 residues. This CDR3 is CASSYAGTGGGEQYF. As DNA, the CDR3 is TGTGCCAGCAGCTACGCCGGGACAGGGGGTGGCGAGCAGTACTTC.

Here the CDR3 DNA reads TGCGCCAGCAGCCCCCGGGAAGGGAGGAACACTGAAGCTTTCTTT. Protein: CASSPREGRNTEAFF. The chain combines TRBV5-1 with TRBJ1-1; D gene unclear. Germline V gene lookup returns CDR1 SGHRS and CDR2 YFSETQ. This CDR3 contains 15 residues. Trimming shortened V by 4 bases and J by 1 base, and 14 bases separated the two germline ends. The full variable domain, its missing parts supplied by reference TRBV5-1 and TRBJ1-1, is KAGVTQTPRYLIKTRGQQVTLSCSPISGHRSVSWYQQTPGQGLQFLFEYFSETQRNKGNFPGRFSGRQFSNSRSEMNVSTLELGDSALYLCASSPREGRNTEAFFGQGTRLTVV.

CDR3 in amino acids: CASSYNRGTEAFF. The CDR3 DNA sequence: TGTGCCAGCAGTTATAATAGGGGTACTGAAGCTTTCTTT. This sequence joins TRBV11-2 and TRBJ1-1; possible D gene TRBD1, 5 bases. The V and J ends lost 6 bases and 5 bases respectively, with 13 bases between them. CDR1 SGHAT and CDR2 FQNNGV come from the germline V gene. The CDR3 length is 13 residues.

The DNA of the CDR3 is TGTGCCTGGAGTGTAACCGGGGGCTACACCTTC. This codes for CAWSVTGGYTF. V usage is TRBV30 and J usage is TRBJ1-2; D is unresolved. V was trimmed by 0 bases and J by 8 bases, leaving 7 bases between them. The CDR3 length is 11 residues. Germline CDR1 GTSNPN, CDR2 SVGIG (reference sequence). Full variable domain (rest looked up from reference TRBV30 and TRBJ1-2): SQTIHQWPATLVQPVGSPLSLECTVEGTSNPNLYWYRQAAGRGLQLLFYSVGIGQISSEVPQNLSASRPQDRQFILSSKKLLLSDSGFYLCAWSVTGGYTFGSGTRLTVV.

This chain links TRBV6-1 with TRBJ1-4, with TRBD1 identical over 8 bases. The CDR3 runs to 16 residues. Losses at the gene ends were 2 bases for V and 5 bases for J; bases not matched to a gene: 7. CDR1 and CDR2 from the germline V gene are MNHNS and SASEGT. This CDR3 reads CASSEHYDRGNEKLFF. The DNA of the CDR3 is TGTGCCAGCAGTGAACATTATGACAGGGGAAATGAAAAACTGTTTTTT.

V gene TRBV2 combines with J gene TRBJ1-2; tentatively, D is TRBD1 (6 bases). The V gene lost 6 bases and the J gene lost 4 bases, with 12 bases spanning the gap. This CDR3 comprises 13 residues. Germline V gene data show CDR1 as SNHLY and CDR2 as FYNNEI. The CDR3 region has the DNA TGTGCCAGCAGGGACAGACTACGCTATGGCTACACCTTC. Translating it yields CASRDRLRYGYTF.

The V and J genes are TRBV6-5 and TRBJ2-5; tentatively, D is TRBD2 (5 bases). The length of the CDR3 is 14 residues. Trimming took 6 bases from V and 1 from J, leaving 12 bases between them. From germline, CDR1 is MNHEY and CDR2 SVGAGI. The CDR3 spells CASSTDGLQETQYF. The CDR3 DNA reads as TGTGCCAGCAGCACGGACGGACTCCAAGAGACCCAGTACTTC.

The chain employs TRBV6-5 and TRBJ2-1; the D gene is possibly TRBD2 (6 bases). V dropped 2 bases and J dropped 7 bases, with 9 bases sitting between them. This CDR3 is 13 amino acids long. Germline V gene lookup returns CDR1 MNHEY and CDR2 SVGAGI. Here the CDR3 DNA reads TGTGCCAGCAGTTACAGCCGGGAGAATGAGCAGTTCTTC. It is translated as CASSYSRENEQFF.

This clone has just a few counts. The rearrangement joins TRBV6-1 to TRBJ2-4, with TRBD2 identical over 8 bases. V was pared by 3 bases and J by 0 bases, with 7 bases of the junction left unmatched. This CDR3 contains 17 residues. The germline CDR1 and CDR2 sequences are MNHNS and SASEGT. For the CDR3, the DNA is TGTGCCAGCAGTGAGCTAGACAGCGGGGGAGCCAAAAACATTCAGTACTTC. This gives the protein CASSELDSGGAKNIQYF.

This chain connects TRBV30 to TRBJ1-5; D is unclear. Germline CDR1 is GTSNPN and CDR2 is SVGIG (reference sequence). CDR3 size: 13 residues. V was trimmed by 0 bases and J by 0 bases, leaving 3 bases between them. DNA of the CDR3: TGTGCCTGGAGTGTCAATAGCAATCAGCCCCAGCATTTT. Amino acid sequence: CAWSVNSNQPQHF.

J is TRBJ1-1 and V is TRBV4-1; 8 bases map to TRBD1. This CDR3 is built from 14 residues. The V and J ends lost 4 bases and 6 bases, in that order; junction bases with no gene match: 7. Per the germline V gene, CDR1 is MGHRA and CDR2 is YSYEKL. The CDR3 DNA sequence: TGCGCCAGCAGCCCCCAGGGGGCGCGTGCTGAAGCTTTCTTT. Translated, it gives CASSPQGARAEAFF.

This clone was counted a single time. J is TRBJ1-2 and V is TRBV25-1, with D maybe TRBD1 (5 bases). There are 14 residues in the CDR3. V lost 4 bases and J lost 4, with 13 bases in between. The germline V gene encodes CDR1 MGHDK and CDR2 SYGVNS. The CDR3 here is CASSVEGRSYGYTF. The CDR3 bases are TGTGCCAGCAGTGTGGAGGGACGTAGCTATGGCTACACCTTC.

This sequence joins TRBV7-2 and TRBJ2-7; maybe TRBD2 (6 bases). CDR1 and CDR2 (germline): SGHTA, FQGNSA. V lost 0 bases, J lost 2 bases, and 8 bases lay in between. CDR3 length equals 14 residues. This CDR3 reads CASSLASGPYEQYF. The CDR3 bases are TGTGCCAGCAGCTTAGCTAGCGGACCCTACGAGCAGTACTTC. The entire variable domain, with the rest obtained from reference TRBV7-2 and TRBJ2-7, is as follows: GAGVSQSPSNKVTEKGKDVELRCDPISGHTALYWYRQSLGQGLEFLIYFQGNSAPDKSGLPSDRFSAERTGGSVSTLTIQRTQQEDSAVYLCASSLASGPYEQYFGPGTRLTVT.

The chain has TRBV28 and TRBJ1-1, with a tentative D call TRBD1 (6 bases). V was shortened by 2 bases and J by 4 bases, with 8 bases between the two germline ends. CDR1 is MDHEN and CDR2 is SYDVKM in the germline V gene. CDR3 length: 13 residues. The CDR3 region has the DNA TGTGCCAGCAGTTTAACAGGGACCACTGAAGCTTTCTTT. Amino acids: CASSLTGTTEAFF. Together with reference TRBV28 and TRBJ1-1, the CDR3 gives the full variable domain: DVKVTQSSRYLVKRTGEKVFLECVQDMDHENMFWYRQDPGLGLRLIYFSYDVKMKEKGDIPEGYSVSREKKERFSLILESASTNQTSMYLCASSLTGTTEAFFGQGTRLTVV.

CDR3 sequence reads: CASSPGWVAGGIYEQYF. The CDR3 region has the DNA TGTGCCAGCAGCCCGGGGTGGGTAGCGGGAGGAATCTACGAGCAGTACTTC. J is TRBJ2-7 and V is TRBV14; 10 bases map to TRBD2. Germline values: CDR1 SGHDN, CDR2 FVKESK. The CDR3 length is 17 residues. After removal of 4 bases from V and 3 bases from J, the junction contained 12 bases not matched to a gene.

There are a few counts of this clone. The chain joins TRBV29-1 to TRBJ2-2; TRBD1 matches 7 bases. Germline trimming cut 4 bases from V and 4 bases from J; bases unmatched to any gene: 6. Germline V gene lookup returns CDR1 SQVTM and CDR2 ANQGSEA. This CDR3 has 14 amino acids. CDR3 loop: CSVAGQVGTGELFF. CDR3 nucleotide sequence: TGCAGCGTTGCCGGACAGGTGGGCACCGGGGAGCTGTTTTTT.

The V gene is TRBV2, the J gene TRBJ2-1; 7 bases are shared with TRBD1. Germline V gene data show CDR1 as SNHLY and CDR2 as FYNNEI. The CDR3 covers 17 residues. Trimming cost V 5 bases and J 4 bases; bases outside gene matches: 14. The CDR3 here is CASSPDLDRELYNEQFF. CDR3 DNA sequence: TGTGCCAGCAGTCCGGACCTCGACAGGGAGTTATACAATGAGCAGTTCTTC.

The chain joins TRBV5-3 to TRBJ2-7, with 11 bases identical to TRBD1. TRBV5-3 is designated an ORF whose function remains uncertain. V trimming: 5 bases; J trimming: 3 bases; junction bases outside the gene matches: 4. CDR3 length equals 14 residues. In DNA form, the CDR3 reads TGTGCCAGAAGACGGGGGACAGGGGGCTACGAGCAGTACGTC. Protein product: CARRRGTGGYEQYV.

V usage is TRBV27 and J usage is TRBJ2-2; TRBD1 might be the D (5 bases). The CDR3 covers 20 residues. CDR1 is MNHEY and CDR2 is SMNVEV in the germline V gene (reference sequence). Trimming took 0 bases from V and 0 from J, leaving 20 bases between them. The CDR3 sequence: CASSLSSQGLPTTNTGELFF. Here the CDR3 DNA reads TGTGCCAGCAGTTTATCGAGCCAGGGCCTACCCACAACGAACACCGGGGAGCTGTTTTTT.

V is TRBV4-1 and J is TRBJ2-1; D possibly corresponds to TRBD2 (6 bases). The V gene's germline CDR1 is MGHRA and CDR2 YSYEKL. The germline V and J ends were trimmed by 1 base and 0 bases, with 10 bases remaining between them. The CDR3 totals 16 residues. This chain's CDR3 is CASSQGLAVSYNEQFF. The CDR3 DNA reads TGCGCCAGCAGCCAAGGATTAGCGGTCTCCTACAATGAGCAGTTCTTC.